This T cell receptor beta chain comes out of a study of human T cells and chemical hapten exposure. The CDR3 runs to 14 residues. V was clipped by 3 bases and J by 4 bases, with 12 bases between them. Germline loops: CDR1 MNHEY, CDR2 SMNVEV (reference sequence). During construction of the library, unique molecular identifiers were attached to individual cDNA molecules for quantitative, reproducible TCR counting. In TCRdb, the RACE reads were re-called with MiXCR into one record per CDR3 protein. The top ten hold roughly 2.5% of the sample, which has 240,000 or so distinct CDR3 sequences, over 8% seen once. Overall study findings and caveats: Compared with pre-sensitization or healthy control sets, expanded TCRs clustered more.

In its sample, this clonotype was seen many times. Antigen: not known. The time point is: pre-sensitization, week 0. Regarding treatment: therapeutic diphenylcyclopropenone sensitization with weekly scalp DPC. At patch-test visits, sampling came before the patch test. Sequencing used whole blood, obtained in connection with sensitization to the hapten diphenylcyclopropenone (DPC). The rearrangement joins TRBV27 to TRBJ1-1, with a possible D match to TRBD1 (5 bases). The sequence came from a woman in her forties with alopecia areata. Some clones in this sample may be carry-over from other donors' samples. In nucleotides, the CDR3 is TGTGCCAGCAGTTTTGGGGCCCTGAGCACTGAAGCTTTCTTT. Translation: CASSFGALSTEAFF.